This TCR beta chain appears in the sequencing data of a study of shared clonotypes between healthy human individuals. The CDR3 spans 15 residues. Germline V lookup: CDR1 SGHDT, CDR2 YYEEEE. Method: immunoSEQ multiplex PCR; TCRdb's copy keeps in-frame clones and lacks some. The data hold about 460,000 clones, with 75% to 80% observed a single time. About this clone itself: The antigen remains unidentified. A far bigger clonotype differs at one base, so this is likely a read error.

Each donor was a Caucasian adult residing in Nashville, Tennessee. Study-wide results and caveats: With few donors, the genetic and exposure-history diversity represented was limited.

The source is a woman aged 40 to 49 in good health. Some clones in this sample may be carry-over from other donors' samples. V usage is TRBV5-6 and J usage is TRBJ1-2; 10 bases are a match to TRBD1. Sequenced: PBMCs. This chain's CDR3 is CAGSLVTGTGDGYTF. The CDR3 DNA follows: TGTGCCGGCAGCTTGGTGACAGGGACAGGGGATGGCTACACCTTC.